One T cell receptor beta chain is described in this entry. The data were produced by immunoSEQ multiplex PCR, yet TCRdb's version contains in-frame clones alone and is incomplete. The sample contains some 130,000 clones, over 80% of which appear only once. The entry originates in a study of blood T cell repertoires in COVID-19. The germline V and J ends were trimmed by 3 bases and 0 bases, with 7 bases remaining between them. CDR1 ENHRY and CDR2 SYGVKD come from the germline V gene. The CDR3 covers 14 residues. The rearrangement uses TRBV10-3 and TRBJ2-3; D unresolved. Sequenced input: peripheral blood. This TCR derives from a man between 65 and 85 years old with acute or convalescent COVID-19. The CDR3 DNA reads as TGTGCCATCAGTGAATTTTCTAGCACAGATACGCAGTATTTT. Translating it yields CAISEFSSTDTQYF.